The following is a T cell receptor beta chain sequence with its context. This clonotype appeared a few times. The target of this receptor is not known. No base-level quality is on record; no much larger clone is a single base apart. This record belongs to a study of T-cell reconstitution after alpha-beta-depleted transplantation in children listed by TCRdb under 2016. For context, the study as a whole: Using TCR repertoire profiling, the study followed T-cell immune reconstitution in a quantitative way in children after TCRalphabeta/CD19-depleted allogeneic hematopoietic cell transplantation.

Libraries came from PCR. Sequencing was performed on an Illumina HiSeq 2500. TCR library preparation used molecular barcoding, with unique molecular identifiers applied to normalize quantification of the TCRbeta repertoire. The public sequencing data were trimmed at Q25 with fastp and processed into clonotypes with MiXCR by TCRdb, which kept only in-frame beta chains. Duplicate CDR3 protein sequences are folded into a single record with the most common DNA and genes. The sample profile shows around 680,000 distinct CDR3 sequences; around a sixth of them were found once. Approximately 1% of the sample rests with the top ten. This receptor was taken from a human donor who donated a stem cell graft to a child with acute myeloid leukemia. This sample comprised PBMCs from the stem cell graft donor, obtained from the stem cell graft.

The CDR3 region has the sequence CASSLMISRGEQFF. The nucleotides read TGTGCCAGCAGCTTAATGATTTCGCGGGGTGAGCAGTTCTTC. This sequence uses TRBV7-2 and TRBJ2-1, with TRBD2 perhaps the D gene, on 6 matching bases. From the germline V gene, CDR1 is SGHTA and CDR2 is FQGNSA. From the cysteine through the phenylalanine, the CDR3 covers 14 amino acids. Only the CDR3 DNA stays, 42 bases, in frame from base 1. The junction shows trimming of 2 bases on V and 9 bases on J, plus 14 bases between the germline ends.